This entry lists 12 T cell receptor beta chains sequenced from one sample in a study of T cell responses to AZD1222 COVID-19 vaccine. The assay was immunoSEQ multiplex PCR, and TCRdb's table has in-frame clones only and misses some. The sample has about 130,000 clones; roughly 87% are singletons. The sample was peripheral blood, taken 28 days after the second AZD1222 dose. These receptors all stem from an adult who received the AZD1222 COVID-19 vaccine.

J is TRBJ2-2 and V is TRBV2; 8 bases agree with TRBD2. Germline V gives CDR1 SNHLY, CDR2 FYNNEI. The trim removed 3 bases at V and 3 bases at J, leaving 6 bases unmatched. The CDR3 loop spans 16 amino acids. The CDR3 sequence: CASSESAGGDTGELFF. CDR3 coding DNA: TGTGCCAGCAGTGAGTCGGCGGGAGGCGACACCGGGGAGCTGTTTTTT.

The V and J genes are TRBV5-1 and TRBJ2-2, with 13 bases lining up with TRBD2. This CDR3 spans 20 amino acids. Germline V gene data show CDR1 as SGHRS and CDR2 as YFSETQ. The J segment lost 5 bases and the V segment lost 4 bases, leaving 17 bases of the junction unmatched. The CDR3 sequence: CASSAPGTGSGLAGTGELFF. CDR3 in DNA: TGCGCCAGCAGCGCCCCCGGGACAGGGTCGGGACTAGCGGGGACCGGGGAGCTGTTTTTT.

V usage is TRBV4-1 and J usage is TRBJ1-5; D possibly corresponds to TRBD1 (5 bases). V lost 3 bases, J lost 7 bases, and 13 bases lay in between. This CDR3 comprises 14 residues. Germline lookup yields CDR1 MGHRA and CDR2 YSYEKL. The CDR3 nucleotides read TGCGCCAGCAGCCATTCAGGGTCGGGGCAGCCCCAGCATTTT. Protein product: CASSHSGSGQPQHF.

The chain recombines TRBV7-7 with TRBJ2-6, with D hard to call. Trimming took off 5 bases at V and 2 bases at J, with 7 bases between the two ends. Germline CDR1 reads SSHAT; CDR2 reads FNYEAQ (reference sequence). CDR3 size: 14 residues. This chain's CDR3 is CASSPQAGANVLTF. The CDR3 DNA sequence: TGTGCCAGCAGCCCTCAGGCTGGGGCCAACGTCCTGACTTTC. Full variable domain (remainder filled in from reference TRBV7-7 and TRBJ2-6): GAGVSQSPRYKVTKRGQDVTLRCDPISSHATLYWYQQALGQGPEFLTYFNYEAQPDKSGLPSDRFSAERPEGSISTLTIQRTEQRDSAMYRCASSPQAGANVLTFGAGSRLTVL.

A single count supports this clone. The rearrangement uses TRBV30 and TRBJ1-5; 7 positions match TRBD1. The V and J ends lost 0 bases and 12 bases, in that order; junction bases with no gene match: 5. The CDR3 totals 12 residues. Germline CDR1 reads GTSNPN; CDR2 reads SVGIG (reference sequence). This CDR3 is CAWSVQGTLQHF. The CDR3, as DNA: TGTGCCTGGAGTGTACAGGGGACGCTCCAGCATTTT.

The chain combines TRBV6-5 with TRBJ2-5; no definite D call. The germline V and J ends were trimmed by 2 bases and 2 bases, with 0 bases remaining between them. Germline CDR1 reads MNHEY; CDR2 reads SVGAGI. The CDR3 covers 11 residues. The CDR3 loop is CASSYQETQYF. The CDR3 nucleotides read TGTGCCAGCAGTTACCAAGAGACCCAGTACTTC.

The V gene is TRBV12-2, the J gene TRBJ2-5; the table assigns TRBD1, which was not confirmed against the DNA. TRBV12-2 is deemed a pseudogene. This CDR3 has 19 amino acids. The CDR3 coding sequence is TGTGCAAGTCGCTTGCCGGATCCTCCTGGGGACAGCGTACAAGAGACCCAGTACTTC. Translated: CASRLPDPPGDSVQETQYF.

The chain has TRBV25-1 and TRBJ2-7, with TRBD2 matching 8 bases. CDR1 and CDR2 from the germline V gene are MGHDK and SYGVNS. The ends lost 3 bases at V and 3 bases at J; junction bases unmatched: 7. The CDR3 is 15 residues long. The CDR3 sequence is CASSDEGSGDYEQYF. In nucleotides, the CDR3 is TGTGCCAGCAGTGATGAGGGTAGCGGGGACTACGAGCAGTACTTC.

This chain links TRBV18 with TRBJ2-5, with 13 bases matching TRBD2. J was trimmed by 4 bases and V by 4 bases; bases with no gene match: 6. The V gene's germline CDR1 is KGHSH and CDR2 LQKENI. CDR3 size: 16 residues. The CDR3 region is CASSRPGLAGAETQYF. CDR3 bases: TGTGCCAGCTCACGCCCCGGACTAGCGGGAGCAGAGACCCAGTACTTC.

This chain joins TRBV11-1 and TRBJ2-1, with 7 bases identical to TRBD2. Losses at the gene ends were 5 bases for V and 8 bases for J; bases not matched to a gene: 9. The CDR3 totals 14 residues. Germline V CDR1 and CDR2: SGHAT, FQDESV (reference sequence). CDR3 bases: TGTGCCAGCAGCCACTCGACTAGCCGGCATGAGCAGTTCTTC. Protein sequence: CASSHSTSRHEQFF.

The rearrangement links TRBV6-2 or TRBV6-3 to TRBJ1-1; D might be TRBD1 (5 bases). The length of the CDR3 is 14 residues. Germline CDR1 is MNHEY and CDR2 is SVGEGT. Trimming pared 6 bases from V and 1 base from J, leaving 12 bases between. CDR3 sequence: CASSHDRRNTEAFF. The CDR3 region has the DNA TGTGCCAGCAGCCATGACAGACGGAACACTGAAGCTTTCTTT.

The rearrangement links TRBV5-1 to TRBJ1-5, with TRBD1 matching 7 bases. The CDR3 is 14 amino acids. V dropped 4 bases and J dropped 5; count of bases not matched to a gene: 6. Per the germline V gene, CDR1 is SGHRS and CDR2 is YFSETQ. CDR3 in amino acids: CASSRTGEDQPQHF. CDR3 nucleotide sequence: TGCGCCAGCAGCCGGACAGGAGAGGATCAGCCCCAGCATTTT.